This entry lists 4 T cell receptor beta chains sequenced from one sample in a study of regulatory T cells in long-lasting Graves disease. Time point here: newly diagnosed GD, antithyroid drugs for less than 3 months. Construction of the TCR library relied on RNA isolated from PBMCs. TCR beta libraries were built with iRepertoire HTBI primers and Arm-PCR of CDR3 regions. TCRdb reprocessed the multiplex PCR reads with MiXCR, giving one entry per CDR3 protein. The repertoire includes 530,000 or so distinct CDR3 sequences, roughly 13% of them detected once, and roughly 10% sits in the top ten. A further study also used this sample, focusing on T cells in Graves' hyperthyroidism and ophthalmopathy.

Sequenced material: peripheral blood mononuclear cells (PBMCs), taken at new diagnosis, from a patient treated with antithyroid drugs. These receptors came from a man aged 30-40 years with Graves disease.

This clonotype was observed many times. The rearrangement uses TRBV15 and TRBJ1-5; D may be TRBD1 (5 bases). V was pared by 0 bases and J by 10 bases, with 13 bases between. Per the germline V gene, CDR1 is LNHNV and CDR2 is YYDKDF (reference sequence). CDR3 length: 14 residues. The CDR3, as DNA: TGTGCCACCAGCAGAGATCGGGGGATCGGTCCCCAGCATTTT. Protein sequence: CATSRDRGIGPQHF.

This clonotype was observed many times. The chain recombines TRBV12-3 or TRBV12-4 with TRBJ1-3; 7 nucleotides line up with TRBD1. This CDR3 comprises 14 residues. The V and J ends lost 5 bases and 3 bases, in that order; junction bases with no gene match: 4. Here the CDR3 reads CASSPDRVGNTIYF. The CDR3, as DNA: TGTGCCAGCAGTCCAGACAGGGTTGGAAACACCATATATTTT.

This sequence joins TRBV20-1 and TRBJ1-2; D remains ambiguous. The CDR3 sequence is 12 residues long. Germline V gives CDR1 DFQATT, CDR2 SNEGSKA (reference sequence). Between the trimmed V and J ends, which lost 7 bases and 7 bases, there was a span of 16 bases. CDR3 amino acids: CSVGPGGSGYTF. CDR3 nucleotide sequence: TGCAGTGTAGGGCCAGGAGGTAGTGGCTACACCTTC.

The CDR3 loop reads CASRPSGTVVRETQYF. In nucleotides, the CDR3 is TGTGCCAGCAGACCCTCCGGGACGGTAGTACGAGAGACCCAGTACTTC. V gene TRBV7-9 combines with J gene TRBJ2-5; tentatively, D is TRBD1 or TRBD2 (5 bases each). With 6 bases removed from V and 4 bases from J, the gap between germline ends came to 21 bases. The CDR3 is made up of 16 amino acids. Germline V gene lookup returns CDR1 SEHNR and CDR2 FQNEAQ (reference sequence). The complete variable domain, with remaining parts taken from reference TRBV7-9 and TRBJ2-5, reads DTGVSQNPRHKITKRGQNVTFRCDPISEHNRLYWYRQTLGQGPEFLTYFQNEAQLEKSRLLSDRFSAERPKGSFSTLEIQRTEQGDSAMYLCASRPSGTVVRETQYFGPGTRLLVL.